This TCR beta chain came from a study of blood T cells in healthy people across ages (dated by TCRdb to 2014 to 2015). Background on the whole study: In model experiments, roughly one uniquely barcoded TCR beta cDNA molecule per two T cells was captured by template switching. Age-related changes in TCR beta repertoire diversity were measured in the study by deep sequencing normalized with unique cDNA molecular identifiers. The donors were divided into four age groups: young (average approximately 15 years), middle-aged (about 40), aged (around 59) and long-lived (about 84). To avoid experimental bias, donors of different ages were spread randomly across the sequencing lanes. For two donors (one aged 18 to 30 and one aged 80 or older), the study analyzed two additional independent replicas of 1 million unique cDNA reads from the same blood draw. Beyond this particular receptor, the publication reports: The percentage of naive T cells measured by flow cytometry correlated strongly with observed TCR beta diversity. Observed TCR beta diversity per million T cells fell roughly linearly with age, and a significant reduction was already apparent by age around 40. Compared with the aged group, more naive CD4+ T cells, fewer expanded clones and increased TCR diversity were shown by the long-lived group, suggesting age selection. Conclusive comparison of naive and antigen-experienced compartments was prevented by the profiling of bulk unsorted PBMCs. Donor CMV infection status was unknown, potentially confounding age-related changes in expanded clonotypes. Estimates of total diversity based on one million sequenced T cells were considered lower bounds and underestimates.

Libraries were built with 5' RACE. Sequencing was carried out with an Illumina HiSeq 2500. A second PCR of about 6 to 12 cycles was run with a J-beta primer mix and a sample-barcoded 5' primer. A unique molecular identifier was introduced onto each TCR beta cDNA molecule by a template-switch 5' adaptor carrying 12 random nucleotides. Each sample yielded at least 3 million CDR3-containing paired-end reads. First-strand cDNA was synthesized from all RNA with the Mint cDNA synthesis kit, primed by a TRBC-specific oligonucleotide. Following uracil-DNA glycosylase treatment, all cDNA underwent a first 18-cycle PCR with the universal primers M1SS and BC2_uni_R. As for the original processing: For normalization, 1 million high-quality reads, each with a distinct molecular identifier, were randomly selected from each sample. Instead of being binned into consensus sequences, reads with shared molecular identifiers were discarded. MiTCR, set to a Q25 quality threshold and the strictest error-elimination algorithm, was used for CDR3 identification, clonotype clustering and error correction. A nonparametric unseen species model using Euler transformation provided a lower-bound estimate of total TCR beta diversity. The public sequencing data were trimmed at Q25 with fastp and processed into clonotypes with MiXCR by TCRdb, which kept only in-frame beta chains. Duplicate CDR3 protein sequences are folded into a single record with the most common DNA and genes. In this record, the V and J calls reflect TCRdb's handling and not the investigators' own analysis. In all, the sample holds 450,000 to 700,000 distinct CDR3 sequences, and about 26% of those were seen once. Approximately 17% of the sample goes to the ten largest clones.

This clonotype was counted a few times. What this receptor recognizes is not known. The input lacks base qualities; no much larger clone sits a single base away. The donors were roughly 39 Caucasian individuals from Russia, aged roughly 6 to 100 years, who were systemically healthy. Roughly 10 milliliters of peripheral blood were drawn from each donor into EDTA-treated Vacutainer tubes. PBMCs were isolated by Ficoll-Paque density-gradient centrifugation, with at least 6 million obtained per sample. Total RNA was extracted from PBMCs with Trizol reagent, with at least 5 micrograms obtained per sample. Naive CD45RAhigh/CD27high T cell percentages were measured by flow cytometry on a PBMC aliquot from every donor. The CDR3 spans 16 residues, from the cysteine through the phenylalanine. Of the read, only the CDR3 DNA is kept; its 48 bases are in frame from base 1.

This chain is built from TRBV21-1 and TRBJ2-5; the tabulated D call, TRBD2, remains unverified against the DNA. The tail of the sequence fits TRBJ2-7 better, so the J call may be wrong. TRBV21-1 is assigned pseudogene status. Sequencing was performed on blood. The TCR comes from a woman in her seventies in good health. CDR3 region: CASSKIRSLGPYEQYF. The DNA sequence reads TGTGCCAGCAGCAAAATCCGAAGTTTAGGCCCCTACGAGCAGTACTTC.